This T cell receptor (beta chain) was recovered during a study of spatial heterogeneity in lung cancer. This clonotype occurred many times. Every molecule of TCR cDNA had its own unique molecular identifier. TCRdb re-analysed the 5' RACE reads in MiXCR, keeping a single row per CDR3 protein. The sample consists of about 36,000 distinct CDR3 sequences, 7% to 7.5% of them appearing once. This sample's time point: sample taken at primary tumor resection. The CDR3 covers 13 residues. Trimming removed 3 bases at V and 8 bases at J, with 11 bases between. Germline values: CDR1 DFQATT, CDR2 SNEGSKA (reference sequence).

The sample consisted of PBMCs, taken at surgery. This clonotype originated in a female donor with early-stage non-small cell lung cancer. The chain recombines TRBV20-1 with TRBJ1-6; no clear D gene. Written as DNA, the CDR3 is TGCAGTGCTAGGGCCCCCCTGGATTCACCCCTCCACTTT. The encoded protein is CSARAPLDSPLHF.